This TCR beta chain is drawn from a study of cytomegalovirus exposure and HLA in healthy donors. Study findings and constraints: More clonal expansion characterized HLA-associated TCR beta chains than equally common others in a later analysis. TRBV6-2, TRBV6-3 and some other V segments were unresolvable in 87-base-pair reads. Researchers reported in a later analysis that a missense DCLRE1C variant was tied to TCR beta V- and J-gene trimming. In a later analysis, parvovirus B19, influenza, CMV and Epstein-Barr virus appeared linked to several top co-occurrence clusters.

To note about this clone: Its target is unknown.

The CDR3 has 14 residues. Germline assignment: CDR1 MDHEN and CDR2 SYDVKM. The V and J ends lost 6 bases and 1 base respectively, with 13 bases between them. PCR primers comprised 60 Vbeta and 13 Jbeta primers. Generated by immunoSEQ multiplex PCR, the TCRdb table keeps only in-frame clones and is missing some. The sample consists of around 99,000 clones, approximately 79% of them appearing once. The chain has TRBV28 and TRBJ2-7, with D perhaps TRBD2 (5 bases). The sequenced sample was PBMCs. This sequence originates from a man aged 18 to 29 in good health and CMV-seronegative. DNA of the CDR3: TGTGCCAGCAGCCCACCCGAGGGTTCCTACGAGCAGTACTTC. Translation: CASSPPEGSYEQYF.